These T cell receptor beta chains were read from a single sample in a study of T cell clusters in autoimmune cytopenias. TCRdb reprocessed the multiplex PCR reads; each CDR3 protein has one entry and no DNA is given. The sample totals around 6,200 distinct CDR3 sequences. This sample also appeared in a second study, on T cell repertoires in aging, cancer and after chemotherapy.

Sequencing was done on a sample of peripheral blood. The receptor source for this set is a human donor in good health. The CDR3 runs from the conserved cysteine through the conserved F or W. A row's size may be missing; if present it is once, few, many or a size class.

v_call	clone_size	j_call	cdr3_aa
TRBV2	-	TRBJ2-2	CASGDRDRGELFF
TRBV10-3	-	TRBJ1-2	CAIGGDYGYTF
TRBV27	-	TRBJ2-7	CASSPPIGEQYF
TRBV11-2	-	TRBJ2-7	CASSSGYYEQYF
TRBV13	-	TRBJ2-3	CASSFGGTDTQYF
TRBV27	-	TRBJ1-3	CASRGAGGNTIYF
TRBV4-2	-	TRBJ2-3	CASSQEAGAADTQYF
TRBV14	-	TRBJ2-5	CASSRNSGVRGETQYF
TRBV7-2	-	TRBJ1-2	CASNPGSGYGYTF
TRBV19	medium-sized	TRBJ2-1	CASKVGFISYNEQFF
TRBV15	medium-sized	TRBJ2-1	CATSRDPVGSEQFF
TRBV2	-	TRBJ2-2	CASSEAASGGPGELFF
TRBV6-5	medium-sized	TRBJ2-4	CASSYTPRTGPKNIQYF
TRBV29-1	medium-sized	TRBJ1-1	CSVYGGTEAFF
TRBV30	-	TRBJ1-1	CAWREYPSMNTEAFF